The 9 T cell receptor beta chains reported below all come from one sample, sequenced in a study of T cell changes during pregnancy in multiple sclerosis. Generated by immunoSEQ multiplex PCR, the TCRdb table keeps only in-frame clones and is missing some. The table has over 30,000 clones, 88% seen once. The starting material was CD4+ T cells from peripheral blood mononuclear cells, obtained before pregnancy. The source is a female donor with multiple sclerosis, enrolled in a pregnancy study.

This rearrangement joins TRBV27 to TRBJ1-2; D unresolved. The ends were cut back, 5 bases at V and 6 bases at J, with 19 bases in the middle. Germline lookup yields CDR1 MNHEY and CDR2 SMNVEV (reference sequence). CDR3 length: 15 amino acids. The CDR3 is CASSPRVEASHGYTF. CDR3 nucleotide sequence: TGTGCCAGCAGTCCCCGAGTGGAAGCGAGTCATGGCTACACCTTC.

The chain employs TRBV30 and TRBJ1-3; tentative D call: TRBD1 (5 bases). The germline CDR1 and CDR2 sequences are GTSNPN and SVGIG (reference sequence). There are 17 residues in the CDR3. The V end was cut by 2 bases, the J end by 1 base, with 18 bases between. This chain's CDR3 is CAWSTLQAFGSGNTIYF. The CDR3 bases are TGTGCCTGGAGTACTCTACAGGCCTTTGGATCTGGAAACACCATATATTTT.

The V call is TRBV2, the J call TRBJ2-1, with 10 bases fitting TRBD1. Per the germline V gene, CDR1 is SNHLY and CDR2 is FYNNEI. J lost 10 bases, V lost 7 bases, and 7 bases had no gene match. CDR3 length equals 13 residues. The CDR3 loop is CASMATGGGEQFF. The CDR3 region has the DNA TGTGCCAGCATGGCGACAGGGGGCGGGGAGCAGTTCTTC.

The chain uses TRBV18 and TRBJ1-2, with a tentative D call TRBD1 (5 bases). V lost 5 bases and J 5 bases, leaving 15 bases between the germline ends. Germline-derived CDR1 and CDR2 are KGHSH and LQKENI. CDR3 length: 14 residues. The CDR3 coding sequence is TGTGCCAGCTCATTACCGACAGAAGGATATGGCTACACCTTC. Its translation is CASSLPTEGYGYTF.

The rearrangement links TRBV29-1 to TRBJ2-7; TRBD2 matches 9 bases. The CDR3 has 13 amino acids. Germline V lookup: CDR1 SQVTM, CDR2 ANQGSEA. V was clipped by 6 bases and J by 4 bases; unmatched bases: 7. The CDR3 protein is CSVLLAGPYEQYF. The DNA for the CDR3 is TGCAGCGTCCTACTAGCGGGCCCTTACGAGCAGTACTTC.

This sequence joins TRBV7-2 and TRBJ2-1; 9 positions agree with TRBD2. The CDR3 contains 16 residues. CDR1 is SGHTA and CDR2 is FQGNSA in the germline V gene. V dropped 2 bases and J dropped 5; count of bases not matched to a gene: 7. CDR3 DNA sequence: TGTGCCAGCAGCTTAAATAGCGGGAGTCCCCACAATGAGCAGTTCTTC. Translating it yields CASSLNSGSPHNEQFF.

A single count supports this clone. This chain joins TRBV10-3 and TRBJ2-2; TRBD2 agrees at 8 bases. This CDR3 has 15 residues. The germline V gene has CDR1 ENHRY and CDR2 SYGVKD. V was pared by 8 bases and J by 1 base, with 6 bases of the junction left unmatched. The CDR3 sequence is CAIGREALNTGELFF. The CDR3 nucleotides read TGTGCCATCGGGCGGGAGGCCTTGAACACCGGGGAGCTGTTTTTT.

The V call is TRBV10-3, the J call TRBJ1-1; 8 positions match TRBD1. Germline V gives CDR1 ENHRY, CDR2 SYGVKD. Germline trimming cut 11 bases from V and 1 base from J; bases unmatched to any gene: 6. There are 13 residues in the CDR3. CDR3 in amino acids: CAATGVPNTEAFF. The CDR3 coding sequence is TGTGCCGCGACAGGGGTTCCGAACACTGAAGCTTTCTTT.

The V gene is TRBV7-2, the J gene TRBJ2-3; 10 bases map to TRBD2. Germline CDR1 SGHTA, CDR2 FQGNSA. J was trimmed by 4 bases and V by 2 bases; bases with no gene match: 3. The CDR3 loop spans 15 amino acids. DNA of the CDR3: TGTGCCAGCAGCTTACAAGCGGGAGGGCCAGATACGCAGTATTTT. It yields the protein CASSLQAGGPDTQYF. The full variable domain, in which reference TRBV7-2 and TRBJ2-3 provide the parts outside the CDR3, is GAGVSQSPSNKVTEKGKDVELRCDPISGHTALYWYRQSLGQGLEFLIYFQGNSAPDKSGLPSDRFSAERTGGSVSTLTIQRTQQEDSAVYLCASSLQAGGPDTQYFGPGTRLTVL.